Listed below are T cell receptor beta chains from one sample, sequenced in a study of tumor-infiltrating lymphocytes in primary liver carcinoma. A single record per CDR3 protein comes from TCRdb applying MiXCR to the multiplex PCR reads. The sample carries about 50,000 distinct CDR3 sequences, around 77% recorded once. The sample taken for sequencing was liver tumor tissue from sampling region 5. The receptors were sampled from a man aged 35-49 years with primary liver carcinoma and hepatitis B virus infection. CDR3s include the opening cysteine and the closing phenylalanine or tryptophan. The D gene is left open where the match is weak. Rows give clone size only sometimes, using once, few, many, or a class for an expanded clone.

CDR3nt | CDR3aa | d_gene | v_gene | abundance | j_gene
TGTGCCACCAGCAGAGGACTAGGTAGGGAGCAGTTCTTC | CATSRGLGREQFF | . | TRBV15 | . | TRBJ2-1
TGTGCCAGCAGCATGGGGGGAGACAGGGGCATTTCCCTCTCAGGGGCCGACGTCCAGACTTTC | CASSMGGDRGISLSGADVQTF | TRBD1 | TRBV11-2 | . | TRBJ2-6
TGTGCCAGCAGTGAGGGACATCCAAAGGCAGATACGCAGTATTTT | CASSEGHPKADTQYF | . | TRBV7-8 | many | TRBJ2-3
TGCGTCAGCAGCCAAGATCGGACCCCCTCCTACAGTGAGCAGTTCTTC | CVSSQDRTPSYSEQFF | . | TRBV4-1 | . | TRBJ2-1
TGTGCCAGCAGTGAAGCCGGGTCTGGAATCATAGATACGCAGTATTTT | CASSEAGSGIIDTQYF | . | TRBV2 | . | TRBJ2-3
TGTGCCAGCAGTCCTCGGACGGGTCAGCCCTCCTACAATGAGCAGTTCTTC | CASSPRTGQPSYNEQFF | . | TRBV12-3/TRBV12-4 | many | TRBJ2-1
TGTTCCAGCAGTTCTCCGGGACAGGGAGCATCAAATAACATTCAGTACTTC | CSSSSPGQGASNNIQYF | TRBD1 | TRBV11-1 | . | TRBJ2-4
TGTGCTAGCAGCTTAGGCGGTAGCGATCAGCCCCAGCATTTT | CASSLGGSDQPQHF | . | TRBV13 | . | TRBJ1-5
TGTGCCAGCAGCCCTCGAGGGAATGGCGGCTCTAGCTCCTACAATGTGCAGATCTTC | CASSPRGNGGSSSYNVQIF | . | TRBV11-2 | . | TRBJ2-1
TGTGTCAGCAGCTTAGCGGGATCGGGAGAATACTATCAGTACTTC | CVSSLAGSGEYYQYF | TRBD2 | TRBV11-1 | . | TRBJ2-7
TGTGCTAGCAGCTATACAGGACCCTTCTCCGGGGACCTGTTTTTT | CASSYTGPFSGDLFF | . | TRBV11-1 | . | TRBJ2-2
TGTGCCAGTAGTATTACTGGTGACACTGAAGCTTTCTTT | CASSITGDTEAFF | . | TRBV19 | many | TRBJ1-1
TGTGCCAGCAGTTTGGTCCCCGGGGAGCTGTTTTTT | CASSLVPGELFF | . | TRBV12-3/TRBV12-4 | many | TRBJ2-2
TGTGCTAGCAGTTTATGGGTAAACACCGGGGAGCTGTTTTTT | CASSLWVNTGELFF | . | TRBV11-1 | few | TRBJ2-2
TGTGCCAGCAGCCATGATTGGAGGACAGGCGGAGTCTACAATGAGCAGTTCTTC | CASSHDWRTGGVYNEQFF | TRBD1 | TRBV4-2 | once | TRBJ2-1
TGTGCCAGCAGCGAGGCCATACAGAGACTAGCGGTCACAGATACGCAGTATTTT | CASSEAIQRLAVTDTQYF | TRBD2 | TRBV11-2 | . | TRBJ2-3
TGTGACAGCAACGTGGGACAGTCATACGAGCAGTACTTC | CDSNVGQSYEQYF | TRBD1 | TRBV11-3 | . | TRBJ2-7
TGTGCCAGCAGTTTTACATGGACCTCCTACGAGCAGTACTTC | CASSFTWTSYEQYF | . | TRBV28 | few | TRBJ2-7
TGTGCCAACAGCCTGACTAGCGGGGACTACAATGAGCAGTTCTTC | CANSLTSGDYNEQFF | TRBD2 | TRBV5-4 | . | TRBJ2-1
TGTGTCAGCGCCGGGGACAGACTTAATTCACCCCTCCACTTT | CVSAGDRLNSPLHF | TRBD1 | TRBV28 | . | TRBJ1-6
TGTACCACCGCCCTAGGCTATGTCTACACCTTC | CTTALGYVYTF | . | TRBV6-2/TRBV6-3 | . | TRBJ1-2
TGTGCCAGCAGCTCTAAGAGGAACTCCTACGAGCATTACTTT | CASSSKRNSYEHYF | . | TRBV11-2 | . | TRBJ2-7
TGTCCCAGCTCACCTTCACTGGACCCCGGGAGCGGGGAGCTGTTTTTT | CPSSPSLDPGSGELFF | . | TRBV18 | . | TRBJ2-2
TGTGTCAGCTGTTTACAAGCGGGAGGGCCCCATGGGCAGTTCTTC | CVSCLQAGGPHGQFF | TRBD2 | TRBV12-3/TRBV12-4 | . | TRBJ2-1
TGCTCCAACACCTTAGGTCGGGCTAGCGGTACCTACGAGCAGTACTTC | CSNTLGRASGTYEQYF | TRBD2 | TRBV5-1 | . | TRBJ2-7
TGCAGCGCCGTCAGAGGGGGGGTGAACACTGAAGCCTTCTTT | CSAVRGGVNTEAFF | . | TRBV29-1 | . | TRBJ1-1
TGTGCCAGCAGCGCCAGGGACAGCACTGAAGCTTTCTTT | CASSARDSTEAFF | TRBD1 | TRBV9 | . | TRBJ1-1
TGTGCCAGTAGTTACGTCGTATTAAATGAGCAGTTCTTC | CASSYVVLNEQFF | . | TRBV6-5 | . | TRBJ2-1
TGTGCCAGCAGCCAAGGGACTAGCGGGACCTACGAGCAGTACTTC | CASSQGTSGTYEQYF | TRBD2 | TRBV9 | many | TRBJ2-7